One sample yielded the 32 T cell receptor beta chains listed below, sequenced in a study of identical twins. One entry per CDR3 protein, called by TCRdb with MiXCR from the 5' RACE reads. The sample has 300,000 to 400,000 distinct CDR3 sequences, over 9% seen once. The same sample was also studied in work on yellow fever vaccine responses in identical twins.

The sequencing sample was made of CD8+ T cells sorted from blood. The source is a woman in her late teens or twenties in good health.

This clonotype was seen a few times. CDR3: CASSAGGASGETQYF. In DNA form, the CDR3 reads TGTGCCAGCAGCGCGGGGGGCGCTAGCGGAGAGACCCAGTACTTC. The J gene is TRBJ2-5, the V gene TRBV11-2, with 8 bases lining up with TRBD2. V trimming: 5 bases; J trimming: 4 bases; junction bases outside the gene matches: 9. Germline V CDR1 and CDR2: SGHAT, FQNNGV. The CDR3 runs to 15 residues. Full variable domain (remainder filled in from reference TRBV11-2 and TRBJ2-5): EAGVAQSPRYKIIEKRQSVAFWCNPISGHATLYWYQQILGQGPKLLIQFQNNGVVDDSQLPKDRFSAERLKGVDSTLKIQPAKLEDSAVYLCASSAGGASGETQYFGPGTRLLVL.

This clonotype was recorded a few times. The V gene is TRBV20-1, the J gene TRBJ2-1; unclear D gene. The CDR3 length is 12 residues. From germline, CDR1 is DFQATT and CDR2 SNEGSKA (reference sequence). Trimming stripped 3 bases from V and 4 bases from J, with 7 bases between. This chain's CDR3 is CSASDTYNEQFF. The CDR3 nucleotides read TGCAGTGCTAGTGACACTTACAATGAGCAGTTCTTC.

The chain couples TRBV6-1 to TRBJ1-1; D is perhaps TRBD1 (5 bases). Germline CDR1 reads MNHNS; CDR2 reads SASEGT. The CDR3 covers 15 residues. V lost 5 bases and J lost 8, with 21 bases in between. In DNA, the CDR3 is TGTGCCAGCAGTCCCTACGGACACCCGGGAACCGAAGCTTTCTTT. Translating it yields CASSPYGHPGTEAFF.

In this sample, this clonotype turned up a few times. The CDR3 sequence is CASSQESAGAGETQYF. The DNA for the CDR3 is TGTGCCAGCAGCCAAGAATCAGCGGGAGCGGGGGAGACCCAGTACTTC. The J gene is TRBJ2-5, the V gene TRBV3-1; 8 nucleotides align to TRBD2. Trimming removed 0 bases from V and 5 bases from J; junction bases left unmatched: 8. Germline V gene data show CDR1 as LGHDT and CDR2 as YNNKEL (reference sequence). The CDR3 covers 16 residues.

CDR3: CASSAFRGQGLFNYGYTF. CDR3 sequence (DNA): TGCGCCAGCAGCGCTTTCAGAGGGCAGGGCCTTTTCAACTATGGCTACACCTTC. The V call is TRBV5-1, the J call TRBJ1-2; perhaps TRBD1 as D (5 bases). Trimming left V 4 bases short and J 2 bases short, with 24 bases between. Germline lookup yields CDR1 SGHRS and CDR2 YFSETQ. The length of the CDR3 is 18 residues.

This clonotype occurred a few times. The chain uses TRBV7-3 and TRBJ2-1; D assignment may be TRBD1 or TRBD2 (5 bases each). CDR1 SGHTA and CDR2 FQGTGA come from the germline V gene. The CDR3 has 16 residues. V was cut by 0 bases and J by 4 bases, with 13 bases left in between. The CDR3 here is CASSLTGRQPYNEQFF. CDR3 bases: TGTGCCAGCAGCTTAACGGGACGTCAGCCTTACAATGAGCAGTTCTTC.

This clonotype has at least ten counts. The V and J genes are TRBV12-3 or TRBV12-4 and TRBJ2-1; 8 bases map to TRBD1. The V gene end was trimmed by 1 base and the J gene end by 6 bases; junction bases not matched to a gene: 5. This CDR3 region has 15 residues. In DNA, the CDR3 is TGTGCCAGCAGTTTAGGGACAGGGCAGGGCAATGAGCAGTTCTTC. Translating gives CASSLGTGQGNEQFF.

There are a few counts of this clonotype. This chain uses TRBV12-3 or TRBV12-4 with TRBJ2-3; the D is unclear. The CDR3 contains 12 residues. The V and J ends lost 5 bases and 2 bases respectively, with 5 bases between them. The CDR3 spells CASSIPTDTQYF. CDR3 bases: TGTGCCAGCAGTATACCCACAGATACGCAGTATTTT.

For this clonotype: A much larger clone lies a single base off, so this may be a read error. V gene TRBV29-1 combines with J gene TRBJ2-3; TRBD1 matches at 9 bases. Germline V lookup: CDR1 SQVTM, CDR2 ANQGSEA. Losses at the gene ends were 7 bases for V and 2 bases for J; bases not matched to a gene: 10. CDR3 length: 15 residues. The chain's CDR3 is CSAPDRGILTDTQYF. The CDR3 DNA sequence: TGCAGCGCCCCGGACAGGGGAATACTCACAGATACGCAGTATTTT.

This clonotype occurred a few times. This chain links TRBV5-1 with TRBJ1-2; a possible D gene is TRBD1 (6 bases). Trimming removed 3 bases at V and 1 base at J, with 7 bases between. Germline V gene data show CDR1 as SGHRS and CDR2 as YFSETQ. The CDR3 is made up of 13 amino acids. This chain's CDR3 is CASSSRGNYGYTF. CDR3 in DNA: TGCGCCAGCAGCTCCAGGGGTAACTATGGCTACACCTTC.

The chain links TRBV6-2 or TRBV6-3 to TRBJ2-7, with 15 bases fitting TRBD2. The CDR3 contains 17 residues. CDR1 and CDR2 from the germline V gene are MNHEY and SVGEGT. V dropped 0 bases and J dropped 2; count of bases not matched to a gene: 2. CDR3 region: CASSYSRTSGRAYEQYF. The CDR3 coding sequence is TGTGCCAGCAGTTACTCGCGGACTAGCGGGAGGGCCTACGAGCAGTACTTC.

The sample holds a few counts of this clonotype. The chain has TRBV4-2 and TRBJ2-1, with D possibly called TRBD1 or TRBD2 (5 bases each). This CDR3 has 16 residues. V dropped 3 bases and J dropped 3 bases, with 15 bases sitting between them. Germline V lookup: CDR1 LGHNA, CDR2 YNFKEQ. CDR3 coding DNA: TGTGCCAGCAGCCAGTCATCGGGACCCATCTACAATGAGCAGTTCTTC. Translation gives CASSQSSGPIYNEQFF.

This clonotype was counted only a few times. This chain joins TRBV11-1 and TRBJ2-1; possible D gene TRBD2, 6 bases. V shed 2 bases and J shed 3 bases, with 11 bases lying between them. The CDR3 contains 15 residues. Germline V gives CDR1 SGHAT, CDR2 FQDESV (reference sequence). The CDR3: CASSLLGLDYNEQFF. In DNA, the CDR3 is TGTGCCAGCAGCTTATTGGGACTTGACTACAATGAGCAGTTCTTC.

The V gene is TRBV12-3 or TRBV12-4, the J gene TRBJ1-1; no clear D. The length of the CDR3 is 11 residues. V lost 8 bases and J lost 0, with 4 bases in between. The CDR3 reads CASAMNTEAFF. The CDR3 region has the DNA TGTGCCAGCGCAATGAACACTGAAGCTTTCTTT.

V and J are TRBV6-1 and TRBJ2-5; TRBD1 or TRBD2 may be the D gene (5 bases each). Germline CDR1 reads MNHNS; CDR2 reads SASEGT. With 9 bases removed from V and 7 bases from J, the gap between germline ends came to 15 bases. The CDR3 extends over 12 amino acids. CDR3 region: CASMGEDSTQYF. In nucleotides, the CDR3 is TGTGCCAGTATGGGGGAAGATTCGACCCAGTACTTC.

This clonotype was counted between two and nine times. The genes are TRBV6-2 or TRBV6-3 and TRBJ2-3, with 7 bases fitting TRBD2. J gave up 2 bases and V 6 bases, and 26 bases lay outside the gene matches. CDR1 is MNHEY and CDR2 is SVGEGT in the germline V gene. There are 21 residues in the CDR3. CDR3 DNA: TGTGCCAGCAGGGGGTCCTACGGGTGGGCTAGCGGAAGACTATACACAGATACGCAGTATTTT. Translation: CASRGSYGWASGRLYTDTQYF.

The sample holds a few counts of this clonotype. The rearrangement uses TRBV7-8 and TRBJ2-2; 13 bases agree with TRBD2. With V trimmed by 1 base and J by 7 bases, 6 bases remained unmatched. Looked up from germline, CDR1 is SGHVS and CDR2 is FQNEAQ. The CDR3 spans 17 residues. In nucleotides, the CDR3 is TGTGCCAGCAGCTTAGAACTAGCGGGGGGGCGACGCGGGGAGCTGTTTTTT. Translated, it gives CASSLELAGGRRGELFF.

A note on this clonotype: This may stem from a read error, because a much larger clone lies one nucleotide away. This is likely a read error, given that the CDR3 carries no conserved phenylalanine or tryptophan at its end. The gene calls are TRBV4-1 and TRBJ2-3; D uncertain. The CDR3 runs to 13 residues. The V gene lost 3 bases and the J gene lost 3 bases, with 7 bases spanning the gap. CDR1 and CDR2 from the germline V gene are MGHRA and YSYEKL. The CDR3 DNA reads TGCGCCAGCAGCCAGAGCATTACAGATACGCAGTATTTA. Amino acids: CASSQSITDTQYL.

This chain links TRBV7-9 with TRBJ2-7; D is ambiguous. This CDR3 region has 15 residues. Germline CDR1 and CDR2: SEHNR and FQNEAQ (reference sequence). The germline V and J ends were trimmed by 1 base and 0 bases, with 10 bases remaining between them. The CDR3 coding sequence is TGTGCCAGCAGCTTAGTTTTGGCGGACTCCTACGAGCAGTACTTC. Translation gives CASSLVLADSYEQYF.

The V call is TRBV20-1, the J call TRBJ2-6, with D perhaps given as TRBD1 or TRBD2 (5 bases each). V lost 6 bases and J 1 base, leaving 25 bases between the germline ends. CDR3 length: 19 residues. CDR1 is DFQATT and CDR2 is SNEGSKA in the germline V gene (reference sequence). The CDR3 DNA reads as TGCAGTGCCACCCTAGCCGGGACGATGACACAATCTGGGGCCAACGTCCTGACTTTC. Its translation: CSATLAGTMTQSGANVLTF.

In its sample, this clonotype was seen many times. J is TRBJ2-3 and V is TRBV7-9; TRBD1 is a possible D gene (6 bases). Trimming left V 5 bases short and J 6 bases short, with 18 bases between. CDR1 and CDR2 from the germline V gene are SEHNR and FQNEAQ (reference sequence). The CDR3 totals 15 residues. The CDR3 loop reads CASSPPGQHGDTQYF. The CDR3 nucleotides are TGTGCCAGCAGCCCGCCGGGACAACATGGGGATACGCAGTATTTT.

This sequence joins TRBV28 and TRBJ2-7; D remains unclear. V gave up 2 bases and J gave up 5 bases, with 13 bases separating them. There are 14 residues in the CDR3. CDR1 is MDHEN and CDR2 is SYDVKM in the germline V gene. As DNA, the CDR3 is TGTGCCAGCAGTTTAAAGGCTCGGACGAACGAGCAGTACTTC. This gives the protein CASSLKARTNEQYF.

This clonotype was seen many times. V gene TRBV4-1 combines with J gene TRBJ2-3; D may be TRBD2 (7 bases). Germline V gene data show CDR1 as MGHRA and CDR2 as YSYEKL. The CDR3 extends over 15 amino acids. V dropped 0 bases and J dropped 8 bases, with 15 bases sitting between them. The DNA of the CDR3 is TGCGCCAGCAGCCAAGACTGGGGGGGACAAAGTACGCAGTATTTT. This translates into CASSQDWGGQSTQYF.

The sample holds a few counts of this clonotype. This sequence joins TRBV4-1 and TRBJ1-2; no definite D call. Between the trimmed V and J ends, which lost 1 base and 4 bases, there was a span of 13 bases. CDR1 and CDR2 (germline): MGHRA, YSYEKL. The CDR3 has 15 amino acids. CDR3 DNA sequence: TGCGCCAGCAGCCAAGGGTTGGCGGCCTCCTATGGCTACACCTTC. Translation: CASSQGLAASYGYTF.

In its sample, this clonotype was seen a few times. The genes are TRBV28 and TRBJ1-1; D might be TRBD1 (5 bases). This CDR3 contains 15 residues. The V end lost 2 bases, the J end lost 1 base, and 11 bases lay between the germline ends. Germline values: CDR1 MDHEN, CDR2 SYDVKM. The CDR3 nucleotides are TGTGCCAGCAGTTTAGAGTGGGGGGGGAACACTGAAGCTTTCTTT. It is translated as CASSLEWGGNTEAFF.

The rearrangement uses TRBV14 and TRBJ2-1; D is unclear. The CDR3 has 13 amino acids. V lost 2 bases to trimming and J lost 8 bases, with 10 bases between them. CDR1 SGHDN and CDR2 FVKESK come from the germline V gene. CDR3 protein: CASSQFKTHEQFF. The CDR3 region has the DNA TGTGCCAGCAGCCAATTCAAGACGCATGAGCAGTTCTTC.

The rearrangement uses TRBV2 and TRBJ2-7, with D tentatively TRBD1 or TRBD2 (5 bases each). Germline values: CDR1 SNHLY, CDR2 FYNNEI. The CDR3 length is 16 residues. V gave up 10 bases and J gave up 3 bases, with 25 bases separating them. The CDR3 here is CATSSRSRGHFYEQYV. CDR3 sequence (DNA): TGTGCCACAAGCAGTAGGTCTCGGGGCCACTTCTACGAGCAGTACGTC.

This clonotype was counted ten times or more. This sequence joins TRBV4-2 and TRBJ2-3, with D maybe TRBD1 (7 bases). The germline gives CDR1 LGHNA, CDR2 YNFKEQ. This CDR3 has 16 amino acids. Between the trimmed V and J ends, which lost 4 bases and 2 bases, there was a span of 16 bases. The DNA for the CDR3 is TGTGCCAGCAGCCCCCGCGCGGGACAGCCCACAGATACGCAGTATTTT. This gives the protein CASSPRAGQPTDTQYF.

The CDR3 spells CASSSYPQAGGYNEQFF. The CDR3 DNA follows: TGTGCCAGCAGCTCCTACCCGCAAGCGGGAGGGTACAATGAGCAGTTCTTC. V gene TRBV7-3 combines with J gene TRBJ2-1; 10 bases fit TRBD2. The CDR3 is 17 amino acids. Germline lookup yields CDR1 SGHTA and CDR2 FQGTGA. V dropped 4 bases and J dropped 4; count of bases not matched to a gene: 10.

Many counts were recorded for this clonotype. V and J are TRBV7-9 and TRBJ2-1; TRBD2 agrees at 8 bases. The CDR3 extends over 16 amino acids. The trim removed 5 bases at V and 0 bases at J, leaving 6 bases unmatched. Germline loops: CDR1 SEHNR, CDR2 FQNEAQ (reference sequence). CDR3: CASSPRSGSSYNEQFF. In nucleotides, the CDR3 is TGTGCCAGCAGCCCCCGCAGCGGGAGCTCCTACAATGAGCAGTTCTTC.

This clonotype was found a few times. The V gene is TRBV28, the J gene TRBJ2-3; 12 bases align to TRBD2. The CDR3 extends over 16 amino acids. Per the germline V gene, CDR1 is MDHEN and CDR2 is SYDVKM. Germline trimming cut 6 bases from V and 13 bases from J; bases unmatched to any gene: 17. DNA for the CDR3: TGTGCCAGCAGCCAGGGGGAGACTAGCGGGAGACCGGTAGAGTATTTT. This codes for CASSQGETSGRPVEYF.

This clonotype came up a few times. This chain connects TRBV2 to TRBJ2-2; possible D gene TRBD2, 6 bases. With 2 bases removed from V and 6 bases from J, the gap between germline ends came to 13 bases. This CDR3 region has 15 residues. Germline V CDR1 and CDR2: SNHLY, FYNNEI. The CDR3 spells CASSERLDRAGELFF. CDR3 nucleotides: TGTGCCAGCAGTGAACGACTAGATAGAGCCGGGGAGCTGTTTTTT.